This TCR beta chain was sequenced for a study of tumor and adjacent non-tumor tissue in lung cancer. The library came from three nested PCR rounds adapted from ARM-PCR protocols. TCRdb ran MiXCR on the multiplex PCR reads and lists one entry per CDR3 protein. The data show roughly 74,000 distinct CDR3 sequences, with just over 75% seen just once and around 43% held by the top ten. The template was RNA from unsorted bulk tissue. Distant lung tissue was collected more than 3 cm away from the tumor edge. The sequence was obtained from a man aged 70 or older with non-small cell lung cancer. The sample consisted of distant non-tumor lung tissue.

CDR3 DNA: TGTGCCAGCAGTAACGGTGGCCTTCCCTACGAGCAGTACTTC. Amino acid sequence: CASSNGGLPYEQYF. The V call is TRBV6-6, the J call TRBJ2-7; no reliable D call. V was pared by 5 bases and J by 2 bases, with 13 bases between. The CDR3 extends over 14 amino acids. CDR1 and CDR2 (germline): MNHNY, SVGAGI (reference sequence).